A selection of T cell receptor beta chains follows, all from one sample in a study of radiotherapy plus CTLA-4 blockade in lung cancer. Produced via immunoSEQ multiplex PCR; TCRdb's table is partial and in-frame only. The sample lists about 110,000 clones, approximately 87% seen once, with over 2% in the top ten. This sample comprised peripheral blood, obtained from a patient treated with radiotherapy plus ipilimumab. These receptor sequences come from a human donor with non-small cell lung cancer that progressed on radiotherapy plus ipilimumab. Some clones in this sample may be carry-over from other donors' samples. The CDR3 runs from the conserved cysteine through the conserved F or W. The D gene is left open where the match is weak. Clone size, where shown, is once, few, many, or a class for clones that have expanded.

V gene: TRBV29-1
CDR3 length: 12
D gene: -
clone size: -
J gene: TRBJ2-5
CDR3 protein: CSVEDRLETQYF
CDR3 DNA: TGCAGCGTTGAAGATCGTTTAGAGACCCAGTACTTC

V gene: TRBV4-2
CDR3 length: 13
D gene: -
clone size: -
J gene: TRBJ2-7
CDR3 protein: CASSQGQAYEQYF
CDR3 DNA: TGTGCCAGCAGCCAAGGACAGGCCTACGAGCAGTACTTC

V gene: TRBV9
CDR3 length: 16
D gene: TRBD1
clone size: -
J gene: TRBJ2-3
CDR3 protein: CASSVALGTGADTQYF
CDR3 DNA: TGTGCCAGCAGCGTAGCCCTAGGGACAGGCGCAGATACGCAGTATTTT

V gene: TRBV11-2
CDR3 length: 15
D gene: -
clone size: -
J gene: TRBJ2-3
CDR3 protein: CASSSQLAPQGTQYF
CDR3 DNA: TGTGCCAGCAGCTCACAACTAGCACCCCAGGGTACGCAGTATTTT

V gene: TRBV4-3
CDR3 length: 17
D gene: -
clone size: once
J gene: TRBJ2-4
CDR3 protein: CASSQSWWGAAKNIQYF
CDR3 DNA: TGCGCCAGCAGCCAGTCTTGGTGGGGGGCGGCCAAAAACATTCAGTACTTC

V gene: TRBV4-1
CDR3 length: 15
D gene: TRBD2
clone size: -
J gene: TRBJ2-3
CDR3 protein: CASSQNSGGTDTQYF
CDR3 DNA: TGCGCCAGCAGCCAAAATAGCGGGGGCACAGATACGCAGTATTTT

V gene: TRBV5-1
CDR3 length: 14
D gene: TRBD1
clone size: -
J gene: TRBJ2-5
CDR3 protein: CASSRGQARETQYF
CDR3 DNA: TGCGCCAGCAGCCGCGGACAGGCTAGAGAGACCCAGTACTTC

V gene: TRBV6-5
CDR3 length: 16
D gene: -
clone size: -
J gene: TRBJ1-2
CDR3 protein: CASSYDFRGGVHGYTF
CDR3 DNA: TGTGCCAGCAGTTACGACTTCCGGGGGGGCGTCCATGGCTACACCTTC

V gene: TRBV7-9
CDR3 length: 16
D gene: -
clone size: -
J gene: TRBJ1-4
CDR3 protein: CASSPRQGPGGEKLFF
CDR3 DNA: TGTGCCAGCAGCCCCCGACAAGGCCCAGGTGGGGAAAAACTGTTTTTT

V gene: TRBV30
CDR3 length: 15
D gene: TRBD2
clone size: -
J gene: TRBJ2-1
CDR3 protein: CAWSVGLAGENEQFF
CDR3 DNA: TGTGCCTGGAGTGTGGGACTAGCGGGGGAGAATGAGCAGTTCTTC

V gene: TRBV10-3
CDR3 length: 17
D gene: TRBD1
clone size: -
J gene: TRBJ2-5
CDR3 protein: CAISLGVGDSLQETQYF
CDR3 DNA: TGTGCCATCAGTTTAGGGGTAGGGGACAGCCTCCAAGAGACCCAGTACTTC

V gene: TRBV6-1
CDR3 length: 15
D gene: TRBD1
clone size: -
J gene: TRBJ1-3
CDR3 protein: CASRTGSSSGNTIYF
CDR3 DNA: TGTGCCAGCCGGACAGGATCGAGCTCTGGAAACACCATATATTTT

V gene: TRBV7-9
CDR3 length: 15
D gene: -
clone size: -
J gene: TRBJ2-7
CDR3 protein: CASSQGQPGPYEQYF
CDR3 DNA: TGTGCCAGCAGCCAAGGACAGCCTGGACCTTACGAGCAGTACTTC

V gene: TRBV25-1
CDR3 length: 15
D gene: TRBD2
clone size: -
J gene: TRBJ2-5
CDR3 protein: CASSPRLAGQETQYF
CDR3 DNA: TGTGCCAGCAGCCCCAGACTAGCGGGTCAAGAGACCCAGTACTTC

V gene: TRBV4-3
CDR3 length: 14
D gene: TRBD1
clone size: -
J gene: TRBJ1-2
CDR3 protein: CASSQGTGPYGYTF
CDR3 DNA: TGCGCCAGCAGCCAAGGGACAGGACCTTATGGCTACACCTTC

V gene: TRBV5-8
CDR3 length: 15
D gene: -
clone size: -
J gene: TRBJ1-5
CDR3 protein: CASSSVGLGNQPQHF
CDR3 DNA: TGTGCCAGCAGCTCGGTAGGGCTGGGCAATCAGCCCCAGCATTTT

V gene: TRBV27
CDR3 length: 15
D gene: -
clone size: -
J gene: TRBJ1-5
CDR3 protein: CASSSLGGHNQPQHF
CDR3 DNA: TGCGCCAGCAGCTCCCTTGGGGGGCACAATCAGCCCCAGCATTTT

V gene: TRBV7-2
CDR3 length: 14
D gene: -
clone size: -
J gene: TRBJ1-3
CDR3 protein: CASSPPTQGNTIYF
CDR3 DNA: TGTGCCAGCAGCCCCCCGACTCAAGGAAACACCATATATTTT